Sequencing of this T cell receptor (beta chain) was carried out in a study of cytomegalovirus exposure and HLA in healthy donors. Researchers ran the PCR with 60 Vbeta and 13 Jbeta primers. The method was immunoSEQ multiplex PCR; TCRdb's version includes in-frame clones alone and lacks a portion of them. The repertoire table contains 95,000 to 150,000 clones. As concerns this clone: No antigen is known for it.

Nominal health characterized the donors when sampled, though unrecorded immune exposures were likely. This CDR3 comprises 16 residues. Germline values: CDR1 KGHSH, CDR2 LQKENI. Trimming stripped 3 bases from V and 3 bases from J, with 17 bases between. Study observations and caveats: HLA alleles were associated with around 17,000 TCR beta sequences in a later analysis at 0.05 false discovery rate. Later analysis associated a missense DCLRE1C variant with TCR beta V- and J-gene trimming.

The source material was PBMCs. The rearrangement uses TRBV18 and TRBJ2-5; TRBD1 might be the D (7 bases). The receptor comes from a young man in good health and CMV-seronegative. This chain's CDR3 is CASSPFGGTGEETQYF. The DNA for the CDR3 is TGTGCCAGCTCACCTTTCGGGGGAACAGGGGAAGAGACCCAGTACTTC.